A selection of T cell receptor beta chains follows, all from one sample in a study of early T cells in non-severe SARS-CoV-2 infection. TCRdb itself ran the 5' RACE reads through MiXCR, one entry per CDR3 protein. Seen here are under 70,000 distinct CDR3 sequences, approximately 10% observed once, and the top ten hold less than 5%. Sequences were obtained from whole blood. The receptors here all came from an adult who was a healthcare worker with PCR-confirmed SARS-CoV-2 infection or an uninfected control (not recorded which). CDR3s include the opening cysteine and the closing phenylalanine or tryptophan. The D gene is left open where the match is weak. Where a row states a size, it is once, few, many or the class of an expanded clone; other rows omit it.

V gene	clone size	D gene	J gene	CDR3 protein	CDR3 DNA
TRBV7-2	many	-	TRBJ2-4	CASSPPGLLYF	TGTGCCAGCAGCCCACCGGGACTGTTGTACTTC
TRBV14	many	TRBD1	TRBJ1-4	CASSQGQGPRGELFF	TGTGCCAGCAGCCAGGGACAGGGGCCTCGAGGGGAACTGTTTTTT
TRBV7-9	many	-	TRBJ1-6	CASSFADNQPLHF	TGTGCCAGCAGCTTCGCGGACAACCAGCCCCTCCACTTT
TRBV9	many	-	TRBJ2-7	CASSALSSGYEQYF	TGTGCCAGCAGCGCCCTGTCATCAGGGTACGAGCAGTACTTC
TRBV30	many	TRBD2	TRBJ2-3	CALNSGLADTDTQYF	TGTGCCCTAAATTCGGGACTAGCGGACACAGATACGCAGTATTTT
TRBV2	many	TRBD1	TRBJ2-1	CASSRTGAFFYNEQFF	TGTGCCAGCAGTCGGACAGGGGCCTTCTTCTACAATGAGCAGTTCTTC
TRBV29-1	many	-	TRBJ2-7	CSVEGLGYEQYF	TGCAGCGTTGAAGGGTTGGGGTACGAGCAGTACTTC
TRBV20-1	many	-	TRBJ1-4	CSARGGATNEKLFF	TGCAGTGCTAGAGGGGGGGCAACTAATGAAAAACTGTTTTTT
TRBV7-9	few	-	TRBJ2-1	CASSSGESGRNEQFF	TGTGCCAGCAGCTCAGGGGAATCAGGGAGGAATGAGCAGTTCTTC
TRBV29-1	many	-	TRBJ2-5	CSVASDGIIGETQYF	TGCAGCGTTGCCTCGGACGGAATTATCGGAGAGACCCAGTACTTC
TRBV11-3	many	-	TRBJ2-6	CASSKRWRGPGANVLTF	TGTGCCAGCAGCAAAAGATGGAGGGGGCCTGGGGCCAACGTCCTGACTTTC
TRBV2	many	-	TRBJ2-2	CASSEVEIDGELFF	TGTGCCAGCAGTGAAGTGGAAATAGACGGGGAGCTGTTTTTT
TRBV7-2	many	TRBD2	TRBJ2-3	CASSSLAGGRTDTQYF	TGTGCCAGCAGCTCCTTAGCGGGGGGTCGCACAGATACGCAGTATTTT
TRBV28	few	-	TRBJ2-7	CASSPHRVNSYEQYF	TGTGCCAGCAGTCCCCACAGGGTAAACTCCTACGAGCAGTACTTC
TRBV5-1	many	-	TRBJ1-3	CASSLLSQNSGNTIYF	TGCGCCAGCAGCTTGTTATCCCAGAACTCTGGAAACACCATATATTTT
TRBV12-3/TRBV12-4	many	TRBD1	TRBJ1-4	CASSSGQGTTNEKLFF	TGTGCCAGCAGTTCGGGACAGGGCACAACTAATGAAAAACTGTTTTTT
TRBV6-4	many	-	TRBJ2-1	CASNEQFF	TGTGCCAGCAATGAGCAGTTCTTC
TRBV7-8	many	TRBD1	TRBJ1-1	CASSRRTGKAFF	TGTGCCAGCAGCAGAAGGACAGGGAAAGCTTTCTTT
TRBV6-5	-	TRBD1	TRBJ1-6	CASRDPGQGISPLHF	TGTGCCAGCAGGGACCCGGGACAGGGGATTTCACCCCTCCACTTT
TRBV25-1	many	-	TRBJ1-3	CASSPRGGGNTIYF	TGTGCCAGCAGTCCGCGAGGTGGGGGAAACACCATATATTTT
TRBV6-2/TRBV6-3	many	TRBD2	TRBJ2-5	CASSPRLAGETQYF	TGTGCCAGCAGCCCCCGACTAGCGGGAGAGACCCAGTACTTC
TRBV11-3	many	-	TRBJ2-6	CASSLDISQAGANVLTF	TGTGCCAGCAGCTTAGATATCTCCCAGGCTGGGGCCAACGTCCTGACTTTC
TRBV3-1	-	TRBD1	TRBJ2-1	CASSQQINGTGVNEQFF	TGTGCCAGCAGCCAACAAATCAACGGGACAGGGGTCAATGAGCAGTTCTTC